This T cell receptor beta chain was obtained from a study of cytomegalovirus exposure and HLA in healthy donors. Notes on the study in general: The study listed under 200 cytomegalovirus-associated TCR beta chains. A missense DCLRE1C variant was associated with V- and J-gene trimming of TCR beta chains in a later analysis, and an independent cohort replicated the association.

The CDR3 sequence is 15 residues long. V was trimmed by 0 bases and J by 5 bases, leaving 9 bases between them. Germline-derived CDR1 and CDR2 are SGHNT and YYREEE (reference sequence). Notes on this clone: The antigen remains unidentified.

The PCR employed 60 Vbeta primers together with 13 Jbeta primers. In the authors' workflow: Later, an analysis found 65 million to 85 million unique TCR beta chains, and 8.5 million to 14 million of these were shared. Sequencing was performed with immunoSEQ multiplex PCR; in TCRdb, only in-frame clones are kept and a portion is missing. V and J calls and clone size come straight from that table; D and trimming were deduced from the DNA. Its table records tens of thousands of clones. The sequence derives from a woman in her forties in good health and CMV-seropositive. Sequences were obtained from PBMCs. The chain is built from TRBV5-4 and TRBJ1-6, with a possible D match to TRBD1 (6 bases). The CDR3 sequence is CASSLGRGNNSPLHF. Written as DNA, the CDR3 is TGTGCCAGCAGCTTGGGCAGGGGAAATAATTCACCCCTCCACTTT.